This entry is about one T cell receptor (beta chain). These data come from a study of OX40 agonist ivuxolimab in advanced cancers. Assay: immunoSEQ multiplex PCR; the TCRdb copy retains only in-frame clones and omits some. The table records about 70,000 clones, around nine tenths of them present only once. The clonotype was recovered from an adult with an advanced solid tumor such as melanoma, head and neck, liver or kidney cancer. Material: CD4+ or CD8+ T cells sorted from blood, obtained in a trial of the OX40 agonist ivuxolimab.

Here the CDR3 DNA reads TGCGCCAGCAGCCTCGAACAGGGGCCTAATGAAAAACTGTTTTTT. Amino acids: CASSLEQGPNEKLFF. This sequence joins TRBV4-1 and TRBJ1-4; 7 positions agree with TRBD1. Germline V gives CDR1 MGHRA, CDR2 YSYEKL. This CDR3 contains 15 residues. The junction had 5 bases not matched to a gene; V was cut back by 4 bases and J by 3 bases.